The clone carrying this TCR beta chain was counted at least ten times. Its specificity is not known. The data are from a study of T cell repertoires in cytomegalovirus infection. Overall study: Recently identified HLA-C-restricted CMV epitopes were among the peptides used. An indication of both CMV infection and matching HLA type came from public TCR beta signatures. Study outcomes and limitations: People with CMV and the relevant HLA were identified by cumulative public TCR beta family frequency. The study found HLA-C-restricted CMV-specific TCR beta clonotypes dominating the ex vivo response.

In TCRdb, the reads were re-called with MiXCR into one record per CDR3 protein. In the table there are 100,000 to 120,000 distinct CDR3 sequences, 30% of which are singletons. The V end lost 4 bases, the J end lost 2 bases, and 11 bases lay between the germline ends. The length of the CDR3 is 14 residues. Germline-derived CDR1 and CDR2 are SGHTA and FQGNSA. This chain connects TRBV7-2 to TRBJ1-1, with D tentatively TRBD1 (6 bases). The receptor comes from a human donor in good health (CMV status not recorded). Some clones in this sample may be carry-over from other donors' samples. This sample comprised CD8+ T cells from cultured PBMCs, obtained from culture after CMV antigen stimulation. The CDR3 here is CASSYKGGNTEAFF. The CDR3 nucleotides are TGTGCCAGCAGCTATAAGGGGGGAAACACTGAAGCTTTCTTT.